These 32 T cell receptor beta chains came from one sample sequenced in a study of CD8 T cells in Susac syndrome. Random hexamers were used to reverse transcribe the RNA input (about 0.45 to 1 ug). TCRdb itself ran the immunoSEQ multiplex PCR reads through MiXCR, one entry per CDR3 protein. This repertoire shows approximately 260,000 distinct CDR3 sequences, 90% to 97% found once; its top ten account for about 0.094%. The sample comprised CD4+ T cells from PBMCs. The receptors derive from a human donor with Susac syndrome.

This chain connects TRBV20-1 to TRBJ1-4; TRBD1 is a possible D gene (5 bases). This CDR3 has 12 residues. The germline V and J ends were trimmed by 5 bases and 4 bases, with 8 bases remaining between them. Per the germline V gene, CDR1 is DFQATT and CDR2 is SNEGSKA (reference sequence). The CDR3 nucleotides are TGCAGTGCTCGGGGCGTTAATGAAAAACTGTTTTTT. This codes for CSARGVNEKLFF.

The chain has TRBV7-2 and TRBJ1-1, with 8 bases identical to TRBD1. Germline loops: CDR1 SGHTA, CDR2 FQGNSA. With 1 base clipped from V and 11 bases from J, the junction kept 9 bases outside the gene matches. The CDR3 is made up of 14 amino acids. The CDR3 DNA follows: TGTGCCAGCAGCTTAGTTGGACAGGGAACGGGGGCTTTCTTT. Residues: CASSLVGQGTGAFF.

This clonotype was observed a handful of times. The gene calls are TRBV29-1 and TRBJ1-1; D gene uncertain. The CDR3 is made up of 13 amino acids. V lost 3 bases and J lost 2, with 10 bases in between. The V gene's germline CDR1 is SQVTM and CDR2 ANQGSEA. CDR3: CSVERQLNTEAFF. The CDR3, as DNA: TGCAGCGTTGAGCGCCAGCTAAACACTGAAGCTTTCTTT.

The chain combines TRBV6-5 with TRBJ2-3, with 8 bases matching TRBD1. The CDR3 runs 16 residues. The V gene's germline CDR1 is MNHEY and CDR2 SVGAGI. After removal of 2 bases from V and 4 bases from J, the junction contained 8 bases not matched to a gene. As DNA, the CDR3 is TGTGCCAGCAGTTACACCCGACAGGGGAGACCAGATACGCAGTATTTT. Its protein is CASSYTRQGRPDTQYF.

V usage is TRBV9 and J usage is TRBJ2-5; TRBD2 matches 8 bases. The V segment lost 0 bases and the J segment 4 bases; nucleotides outside the gene matches: 5. This CDR3 is 15 amino acids long. Germline V gene lookup returns CDR1 SGDLS and CDR2 YYNGEE. CDR3 protein: CASSVGGTSVETQYF. The CDR3 region has the DNA TGTGCCAGCAGCGTAGGGGGGACTAGTGTAGAGACCCAGTACTTC.

The chain couples TRBV5-1 to TRBJ2-1, with TRBD2 identical over 7 bases. The CDR3 is 16 amino acids. Germline V gene data show CDR1 as SGHRS and CDR2 as YFSETQ. V shed 4 bases, J shed 6 bases, and the junction held 13 bases outside the gene matches. In DNA, the CDR3 is TGCGCCAGCAGCCCCTCGGTAGCCCCGGGGGGCAATGAGCAGTTCTTC. As protein: CASSPSVAPGGNEQFF.

The chain has TRBV30 and TRBJ1-1; the match to TRBD1 covers 9 bases. CDR3 size: 16 residues. Germline-derived CDR1 and CDR2 are GTSNPN and SVGIG (reference sequence). V trimming: 5 bases; J trimming: 4 bases; junction bases outside the gene matches: 14. CDR3 nucleotide sequence: TGTGCCTGGTCGCCGGGACAGGGTTTTTTCGGCACTGAAGCTTTCTTT. It specifies CAWSPGQGFFGTEAFF. Variable domain in full (rest from reference TRBV30 and TRBJ1-1): SQTIHQWPATLVQPVGSPLSLECTVEGTSNPNLYWYRQAAGRGLQLLFYSVGIGQISSEVPQNLSASRPQDRQFILSSKKLLLSDSGFYLCAWSPGQGFFGTEAFFGQGTRLTVV.

This clonotype was seen a handful of times. V is TRBV20-1 and J is TRBJ2-7, with no clear D. The V gene lost 0 bases and the J gene lost 4 bases, with 7 bases spanning the gap. This CDR3 is built from 12 residues. Germline CDR1 DFQATT, CDR2 SNEGSKA (reference sequence). The CDR3 is CSARDRSYEQYF. CDR3 sequence (DNA): TGCAGTGCTAGAGACAGGTCGTACGAGCAGTACTTC.

The V gene is TRBV11-3, the J gene TRBJ2-1, with D perhaps matching TRBD1 (6 bases). Per germline, CDR1 SGHNT and CDR2 YENEEA. The CDR3 has 11 residues. Trimming stripped 4 bases from V and 15 bases from J, with 13 bases between. The CDR3 DNA is TGTGCCAGCAGCTCCTCAGGGGTGGGGTTCTTC. It yields the protein CASSSSGVGFF.

The chain couples TRBV20-1 to TRBJ1-1, with D perhaps matching TRBD1 (5 bases). The CDR3 consists of 13 residues. Germline values: CDR1 DFQATT, CDR2 SNEGSKA (reference sequence). V gave up 0 bases and J gave up 6 bases, with 11 bases separating them. DNA for the CDR3: TGCAGTGCTAGAGATGCGGGGGTCCCTGAAGCTTTCTTT. As protein: CSARDAGVPEAFF.

V is TRBV30 and J is TRBJ2-7; TRBD2 is a possible D gene (6 bases). Germline CDR1 GTSNPN, CDR2 SVGIG (reference sequence). V was shortened by 5 bases and J by 3 bases, with 11 bases between the two germline ends. The CDR3 is 12 residues long. The CDR3 is CAWGRTLYEQYF. The CDR3 DNA follows: TGTGCCTGGGGGAGGACCCTCTACGAGCAGTACTTC.

This clonotype was counted a single time. The gene calls are TRBV7-8 and TRBJ2-7; 9 bases are a match to TRBD2. CDR1 and CDR2 (germline): SGHVS, FQNEAQ. The CDR3 length is 16 residues. The V gene end was trimmed by 5 bases and the J gene end by 2 bases; junction bases not matched to a gene: 10. The CDR3 here is CASSAGSGGGPYEQYF. CDR3 DNA sequence: TGTGCCAGCAGCGCCGGTAGCGGGGGAGGGCCCTACGAGCAGTACTTC.

This clonotype has just a few counts. The V call is TRBV4-2, the J call TRBJ2-5, with 8 positions matching TRBD1. V lost 4 bases to trimming and J lost 3 bases; unmatched junction nucleotides: 4. Germline CDR1 and CDR2: LGHNA and YNFKEQ. This CDR3 comprises 14 residues. CDR3 bases: TGTGCCAGCAGCCTCGGACAGGGTAAAGAGACCCAGTACTTC. Translating gives CASSLGQGKETQYF.

The V and J genes are TRBV5-4 and TRBJ1-1; 7 bases line up with TRBD1. This CDR3 is 17 amino acids long. V gave up 4 bases and J gave up 2 bases; unmatched junction bases: 14. Germline CDR1 SGHNT, CDR2 YYREEE (reference sequence). This CDR3 reads CASSPPSLGQTNTEAFF. The CDR3 DNA sequence: TGTGCCAGCAGCCCCCCTTCCCTGGGACAGACAAACACTGAAGCTTTCTTT.

The V and J genes are TRBV2 and TRBJ2-7; D gene unclear. V lost 3 bases and J lost 3, with 6 bases in between. CDR1 and CDR2 (germline): SNHLY, FYNNEI. CDR3 size: 12 residues. CDR3 amino acids: CASSDFRYEQYF. In nucleotides, the CDR3 is TGTGCCAGCAGTGATTTCCGCTACGAGCAGTACTTC.

The rearrangement joins TRBV3-1 to TRBJ1-2, with D possibly TRBD1 on 6 matching bases. Trimming left V 1 base short and J 2 bases short, with 11 bases between. CDR1 is LGHDT, CDR2 YNNKEL, per germline (reference sequence). The CDR3 length is 15 residues. The CDR3 protein is CASSQGDRLNYGYTF. CDR3 sequence (DNA): TGTGCCAGCAGCCAAGGAGACAGGCTCAACTATGGCTACACCTTC.

This sequence joins TRBV29-1 and TRBJ2-6; D is unclear. The V gene's germline CDR1 is SQVTM and CDR2 ANQGSEA. Trimming took 4 bases from V and 0 from J, leaving 13 bases between them. The CDR3 runs 16 residues. This CDR3 is CSVGTLRTSGANVLTF. The CDR3 coding sequence is TGCAGCGTTGGGACCCTTCGGACCTCTGGGGCCAACGTCCTGACTTTC. Variable domain in full (rest from reference TRBV29-1 and TRBJ2-6): SAVISQKPSRDICQRGTSLTIQCQVDSQVTMMFWYRQQPGQSLTLIATANQGSEATYESGFVIDKFPISRPNLTFSTLTVSNMSPEDSSIYLCSVGTLRTSGANVLTFGAGSRLTVL.

This rearrangement joins TRBV28 to TRBJ1-2; perhaps TRBD1 as D (6 bases). The CDR3 length is 15 residues. Trimming removed 7 bases at V and 2 bases at J, with 17 bases between. Germline CDR1 is MDHEN and CDR2 is SYDVKM. The chain's CDR3 is CASTSPGGPNYGYTF. Here the CDR3 DNA reads TGTGCCAGCACCTCGCCCGGGGGGCCGAACTATGGCTACACCTTC.

The rearrangement joins TRBV7-9 to TRBJ2-5; D is undetermined. Trimming shortened V by 3 bases and J by 2 bases, and 13 bases separated the two germline ends. Looked up from germline, CDR1 is SEHNR and CDR2 is FQNEAQ (reference sequence). This CDR3 has 15 residues. CDR3 in amino acids: CASSLVGADQETQYF. Written as DNA, the CDR3 is TGTGCCAGCAGCTTGGTGGGTGCGGATCAAGAGACCCAGTACTTC.

This clonotype was observed once. The genes are TRBV5-1 and TRBJ2-5; D gene unclear. The CDR3 consists of 13 residues. CDR1 is SGHRS, CDR2 YFSETQ, per germline. V lost 6 bases, J lost 2 bases, and 11 bases lay in between. The CDR3 DNA sequence: TGCGCCAGCACCGTGGGATTTCAAGAGACCCAGTACTTC. It is translated as CASTVGFQETQYF.

A few counts support this clonotype. The gene calls are TRBV18 and TRBJ2-2; tentative D call: TRBD2 (5 bases). The germline V gene has CDR1 KGHSH and CDR2 LQKENI. V shed 3 bases and J shed 6 bases, with 8 bases lying between them. The CDR3 is 13 amino acids. Here the CDR3 reads CASSPSGAGELFF. The DNA for the CDR3 is TGTGCCAGCTCACCCTCCGGGGCCGGGGAGCTGTTTTTT.

The CDR3, as DNA: TGTGCCACCAGCAGAGACTTTGCGGGTTCTGGGGCCAACGTCCTGACTTTC. Amino acid sequence: CATSRDFAGSGANVLTF. The chain is built from TRBV15 and TRBJ2-6; D possibly corresponds to TRBD2 (5 bases). Germline V CDR1 and CDR2: LNHNV, YYDKDF (reference sequence). The length of the CDR3 is 17 residues. The V gene lost 0 bases and the J gene lost 1 base, with 10 bases spanning the gap.

The chain uses TRBV20-1 and TRBJ2-1, with 10 bases aligning to TRBD2. The germline V gene has CDR1 DFQATT and CDR2 SNEGSKA (reference sequence). The CDR3 runs 15 residues. V trimming: 6 bases; J trimming: 8 bases; junction bases outside the gene matches: 13. CDR3 sequence: CSAPLQAGGSDEQFF. Written as DNA, the CDR3 is TGCAGTGCCCCCCTTCAAGCGGGGGGGAGCGATGAGCAGTTCTTC.

The rearrangement joins TRBV7-2 to TRBJ2-7; D gene unclear. CDR1 and CDR2 (germline): SGHTA, FQGNSA. The V gene lost 5 bases and the J gene lost 2 bases, with 7 bases spanning the gap. The CDR3 length is 12 residues. The CDR3 here is CASSPTPYEQYF. CDR3 coding DNA: TGTGCCAGCAGCCCAACGCCCTACGAGCAGTACTTC.

This clonotype came up once. The CDR3: CSVVLLGKTYEQYF. CDR3 coding DNA: TGCAGCGTTGTTCTTCTGGGGAAAACCTACGAGCAGTACTTC. The V gene is TRBV29-1, the J gene TRBJ2-7; no clear D gene. The V end was cut by 4 bases, the J end by 2 bases, with 15 bases between. The germline V gene encodes CDR1 SQVTM and CDR2 ANQGSEA. This CDR3 spans 14 amino acids.

The CDR3, as DNA: TGTGCCACACATATTTGGGGAGGGGAGCAGTACTTC. Translating gives CATHIWGGEQYF. The rearrangement links TRBV28 to TRBJ2-7; the match to TRBD2 covers 7 bases. CDR1 and CDR2 from the germline V gene are MDHEN and SYDVKM. This CDR3 has 12 amino acids. Unmatched junction bases numbered 10, after V lost 10 bases and J lost 7 bases.

This clonotype was recorded only once. The genes are TRBV7-9 and TRBJ2-2; D uncertain. Germline CDR1 is SEHNR and CDR2 is FQNEAQ (reference sequence). The CDR3 sequence is 14 residues long. V was pared by 5 bases and J by 3 bases, with 10 bases between. CDR3 region: CASSAVLDTGELFF. The CDR3 DNA is TGTGCCAGCAGCGCTGTACTCGACACCGGGGAGCTGTTTTTT.

The V and J genes are TRBV2 and TRBJ2-7; D is undetermined. Germline V gene sequence: CDR1 SNHLY, CDR2 FYNNEI. This CDR3 is built from 14 residues. With 6 bases removed from V and 0 bases from J, the gap between germline ends came to 12 bases. CDR3 in DNA: TGTGCCAGCAGGGCGGCCCCATCCTCCTACGAGCAGTACTTC. Encoded protein: CASRAAPSSYEQYF. Supplemented by reference TRBV2 and TRBJ2-7, the full variable domain reads EPEVTQTPSHQVTQMGQEVILRCVPISNHLYFYWYRQILGQKVEFLVSFYNNEISEKSEIFDDQFSVERPDGSNFTLKIRSTKLEDSAMYFCASRAAPSSYEQYFGPGTRLTVT.

J is TRBJ1-1 and V is TRBV3-1; D is ambiguous. Germline lookup yields CDR1 LGHDT and CDR2 YNNKEL (reference sequence). The V and J ends lost 0 bases and 6 bases respectively, with 11 bases between them. This CDR3 spans 14 amino acids. CDR3 nucleotides: TGTGCCAGCAGCCAAGAAAGAGGGTTCCCTGAAGCTTTCTTT. Its translation is CASSQERGFPEAFF.

The rearrangement links TRBV29-1 to TRBJ1-1, with TRBD1 matching over 8 bases. The germline V gene has CDR1 SQVTM and CDR2 ANQGSEA. CDR3 length equals 13 residues. J was trimmed by 4 bases and V by 6 bases; bases with no gene match: 7. The CDR3 loop reads CSVTTGVATEAFF. CDR3 DNA sequence: TGCAGCGTGACGACAGGGGTGGCCACTGAAGCTTTCTTT.

The rearrangement links TRBV29-1 to TRBJ1-1; D gene unclear. The CDR3 runs to 12 residues. The germline CDR1 and CDR2 sequences are SQVTM and ANQGSEA. Trimming shortened V by 4 bases and J by 1 base, and 7 bases separated the two germline ends. The chain's CDR3 is CSVGPWNTEAFF. In DNA form, the CDR3 reads TGCAGCGTTGGACCGTGGAACACTGAAGCTTTCTTT.

In its sample, this clonotype was seen once. The chain has TRBV24-1 and TRBJ2-1; 10 bases are a match to TRBD1. In germline, CDR1 is KGHDR, CDR2 SFDVKD. After removal of 7 bases from V and 6 bases from J, the junction contained 5 bases not matched to a gene. The CDR3 runs to 14 residues. The CDR3 DNA reads TGTGCCACCAGCGGGACAGGGGTCGGCAATGAGCAGTTCTTC. Translating it yields CATSGTGVGNEQFF.